This TCR beta chain was recovered during a study of cytomegalovirus exposure and HLA in healthy donors. The study, taken as a whole, reports: Rare sequences made up most TCRs, while some public TCRs were found in many donors. The study designated roughly 150 TCR beta chains cytomegalovirus-associated.

Regarding this clone: Antigen: not known.

Method: immunoSEQ multiplex PCR; TCRdb's copy keeps in-frame clones and lacks some. Here the sample spans about 160,000 clones, around four fifths being singletons. The CDR3 has 14 amino acids. Germline values: CDR1 MNHEY, CDR2 SMNVEV (reference sequence). Trimming pared 3 bases from V and 7 bases from J, leaving 13 bases between. The donors were members of the validation cohort comprising over a hundred subjects, separate from the approximately 630-subject first cohort. This rearrangement joins TRBV27 to TRBJ1-5; D gene uncertain. The sequence was collected from a man in his thirties or forties in good health and CMV-seropositive. Sequencing used PBMCs. DNA of the CDR3: TGTGCCAGCAGTTTCGCAGGTGGAGGGCAGCCCCAGCATTTT. Amino acids: CASSFAGGGQPQHF.